This record concerns one T cell receptor beta chain sequence. This CDR3 is 12 amino acids long. The germline V and J ends were trimmed by 7 bases and 6 bases, with 10 bases remaining between them. Germline V gene sequence: CDR1 MDHEN, CDR2 SYDVKM. This table comes from immunoSEQ multiplex PCR, and its TCRdb copy is limited to in-frame clones, with some not included. The sample shows 76,000 or so clones, more than 80% of them seen only once. This record comes from a study of PD-1 blockade in mismatch repair-deficient tumors. Sequencing was performed on peripheral blood, taken 44 weeks after starting pembrolizumab. The chain couples TRBV28 to TRBJ2-1; TRBD1 might be the D (6 bases). The clonotype was recovered from an adult with mismatch repair-deficient cancer. CDR3 sequence: CASNLQGNEQFF. The DNA for the CDR3 is TGTGCCAGCAACCTACAGGGCAATGAGCAGTTCTTC. Looking up the rest from reference TRBV28 and TRBJ2-1 gives the full variable domain: DVKVTQSSRYLVKRTGEKVFLECVQDMDHENMFWYRQDPGLGLRLIYFSYDVKMKEKGDIPEGYSVSREKKERFSLILESASTNQTSMYLCASNLQGNEQFFGPGTRLTVL.